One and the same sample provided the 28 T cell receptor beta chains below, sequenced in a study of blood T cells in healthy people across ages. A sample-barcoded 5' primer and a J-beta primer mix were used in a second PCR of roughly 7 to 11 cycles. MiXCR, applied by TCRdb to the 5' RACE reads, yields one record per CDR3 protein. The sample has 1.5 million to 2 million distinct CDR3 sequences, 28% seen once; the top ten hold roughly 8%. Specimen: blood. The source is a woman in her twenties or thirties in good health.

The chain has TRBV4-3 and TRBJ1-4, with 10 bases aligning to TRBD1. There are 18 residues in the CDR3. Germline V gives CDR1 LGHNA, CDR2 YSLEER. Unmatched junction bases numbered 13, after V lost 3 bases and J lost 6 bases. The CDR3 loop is CASSQGLRQGAVDEKLFF. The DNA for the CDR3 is TGCGCCAGCAGCCAGGGCTTGAGACAGGGGGCCGTTGATGAAAAACTGTTTTTT.

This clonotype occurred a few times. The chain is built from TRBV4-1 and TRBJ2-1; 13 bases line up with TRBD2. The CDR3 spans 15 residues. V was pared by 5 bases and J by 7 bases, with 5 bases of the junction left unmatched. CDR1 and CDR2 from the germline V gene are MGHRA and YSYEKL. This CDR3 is CASSIRLAGGNEQFF. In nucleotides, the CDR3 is TGCGCCAGCAGCATCCGACTAGCGGGGGGAAATGAGCAGTTCTTC.

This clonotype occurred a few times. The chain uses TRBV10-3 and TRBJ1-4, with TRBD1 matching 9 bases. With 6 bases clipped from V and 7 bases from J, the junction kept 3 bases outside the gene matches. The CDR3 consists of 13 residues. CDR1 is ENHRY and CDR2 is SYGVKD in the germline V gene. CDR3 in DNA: TGTGCCATCAGGGGACAGGGAAGTGAAAAACTGTTTTTT. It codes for CAIRGQGSEKLFF.

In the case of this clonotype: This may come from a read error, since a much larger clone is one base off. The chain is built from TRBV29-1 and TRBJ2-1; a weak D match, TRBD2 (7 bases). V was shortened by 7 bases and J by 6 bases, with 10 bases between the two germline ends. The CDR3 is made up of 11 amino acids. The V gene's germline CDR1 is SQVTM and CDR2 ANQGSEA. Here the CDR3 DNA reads TGCAGCGGTAGGGGGGGCAATGAGCAGTTCTTC. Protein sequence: CSGRGGNEQFF.

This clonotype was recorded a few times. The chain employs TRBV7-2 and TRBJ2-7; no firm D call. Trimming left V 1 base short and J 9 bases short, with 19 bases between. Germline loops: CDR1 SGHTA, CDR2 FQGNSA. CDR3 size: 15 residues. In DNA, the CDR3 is TGTGCCAGCAGCTTAGTTCCCCTAGATGTAGGCGGGCAGTACTTC. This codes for CASSLVPLDVGGQYF.

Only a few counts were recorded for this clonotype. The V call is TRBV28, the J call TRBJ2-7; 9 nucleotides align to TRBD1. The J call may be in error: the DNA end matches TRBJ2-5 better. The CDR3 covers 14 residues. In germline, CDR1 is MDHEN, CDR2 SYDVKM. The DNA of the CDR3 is TGTGCCAGCAGTCCCCGGGACAGGGTGACGACCCAGTACTTC. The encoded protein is CASSPRDRVTTQYF.

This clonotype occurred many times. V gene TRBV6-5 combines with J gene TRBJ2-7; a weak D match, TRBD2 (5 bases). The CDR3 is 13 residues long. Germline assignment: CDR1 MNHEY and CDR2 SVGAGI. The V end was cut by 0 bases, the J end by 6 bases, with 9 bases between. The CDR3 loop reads CASSYSAGREQYF. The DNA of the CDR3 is TGTGCCAGCAGTTACTCGGCGGGCCGCGAGCAGTACTTC.

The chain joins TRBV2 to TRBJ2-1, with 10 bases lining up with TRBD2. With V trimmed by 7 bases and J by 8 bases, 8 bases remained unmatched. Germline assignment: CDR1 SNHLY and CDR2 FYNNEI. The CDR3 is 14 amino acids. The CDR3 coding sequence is TGTGCCAGCACCGCGCTAGCGGGAGCCGATGAGCAGTTCTTC. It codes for CASTALAGADEQFF.

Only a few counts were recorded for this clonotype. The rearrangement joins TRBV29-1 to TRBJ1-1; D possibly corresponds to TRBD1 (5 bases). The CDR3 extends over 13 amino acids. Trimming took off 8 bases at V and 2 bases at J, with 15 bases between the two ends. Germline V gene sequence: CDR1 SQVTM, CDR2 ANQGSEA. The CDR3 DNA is TGCAGCATATTGTCGGGGACTAACACTGAAGCTTTCTTT. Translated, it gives CSILSGTNTEAFF.

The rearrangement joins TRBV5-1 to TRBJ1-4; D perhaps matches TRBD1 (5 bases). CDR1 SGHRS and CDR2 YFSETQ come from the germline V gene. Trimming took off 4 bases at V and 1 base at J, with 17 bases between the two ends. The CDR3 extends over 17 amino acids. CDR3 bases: TGCGCCAGCAGCCGGGAGCCCCAGGGAGGAACTAATGAAAAACTGTTTTTT. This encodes CASSREPQGGTNEKLFF.

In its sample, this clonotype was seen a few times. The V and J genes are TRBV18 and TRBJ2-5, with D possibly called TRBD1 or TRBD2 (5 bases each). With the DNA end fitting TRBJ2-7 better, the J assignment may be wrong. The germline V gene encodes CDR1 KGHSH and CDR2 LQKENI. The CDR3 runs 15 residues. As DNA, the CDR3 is TGTGCCAGCTCATCCCCGGGACGGTGGGTTCTCGAGCAGTACTTC. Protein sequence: CASSSPGRWVLEQYF.

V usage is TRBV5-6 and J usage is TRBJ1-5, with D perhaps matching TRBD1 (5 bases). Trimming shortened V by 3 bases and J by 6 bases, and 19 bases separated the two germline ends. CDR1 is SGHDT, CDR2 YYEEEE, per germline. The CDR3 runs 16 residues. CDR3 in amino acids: CASSYGGTRGVQPQHF. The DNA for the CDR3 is TGTGCCAGCAGCTATGGGGGTACGCGAGGGGTTCAGCCCCAGCATTTT.

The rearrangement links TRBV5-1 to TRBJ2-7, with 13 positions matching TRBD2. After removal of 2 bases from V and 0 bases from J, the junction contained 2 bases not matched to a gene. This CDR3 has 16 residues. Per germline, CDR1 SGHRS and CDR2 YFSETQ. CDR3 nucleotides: TGCGCCAGCAGCTTTGGGACTAGCGGGGACTCCTACGAGCAGTACTTC. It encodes CASSFGTSGDSYEQYF.

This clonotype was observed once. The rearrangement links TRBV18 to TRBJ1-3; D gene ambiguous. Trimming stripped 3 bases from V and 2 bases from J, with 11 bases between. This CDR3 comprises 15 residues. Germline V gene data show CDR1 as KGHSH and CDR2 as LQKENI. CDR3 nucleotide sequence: TGTGCCAGCTCACCGCCGGGCCCTACTGGAAACACCATATATTTT. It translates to CASSPPGPTGNTIYF.

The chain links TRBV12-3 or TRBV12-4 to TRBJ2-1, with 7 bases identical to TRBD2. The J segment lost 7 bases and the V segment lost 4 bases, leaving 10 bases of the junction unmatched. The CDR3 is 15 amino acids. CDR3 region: CASSSQAGTTNEQFF. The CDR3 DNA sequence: TGTGCCAGCAGTTCCCAGGCCGGGACTACGAATGAGCAGTTCTTC.

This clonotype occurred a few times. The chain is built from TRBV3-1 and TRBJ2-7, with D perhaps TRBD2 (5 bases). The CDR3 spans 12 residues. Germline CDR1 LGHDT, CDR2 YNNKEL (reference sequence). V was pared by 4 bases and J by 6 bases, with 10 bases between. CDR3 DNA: TGTGCCAGCAGCCCTGAAGGAGGCGAGCAGTACTTC. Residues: CASSPEGGEQYF.

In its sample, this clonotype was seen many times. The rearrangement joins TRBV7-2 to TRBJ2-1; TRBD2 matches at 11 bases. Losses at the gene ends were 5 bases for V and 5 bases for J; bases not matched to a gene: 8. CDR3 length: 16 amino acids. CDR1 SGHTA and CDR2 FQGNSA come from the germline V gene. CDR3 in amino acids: CASSDSSGGLNNEQFF. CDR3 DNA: TGTGCCAGCAGCGACTCTAGCGGGGGGCTTAACAATGAGCAGTTCTTC.

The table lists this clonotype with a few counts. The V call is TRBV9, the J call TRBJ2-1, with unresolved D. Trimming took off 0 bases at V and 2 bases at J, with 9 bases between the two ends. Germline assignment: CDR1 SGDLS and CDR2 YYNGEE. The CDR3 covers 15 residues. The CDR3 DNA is TGTGCCAGCAGCGTAGTGGGGTCCCCCTACAATGAGCAGTTCTTC. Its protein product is CASSVVGSPYNEQFF.

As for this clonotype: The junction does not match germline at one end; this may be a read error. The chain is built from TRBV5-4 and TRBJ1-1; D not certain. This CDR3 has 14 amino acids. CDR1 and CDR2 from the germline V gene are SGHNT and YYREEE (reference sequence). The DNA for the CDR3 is TGTGTCAGCAGCTTCGACGACATAAACACTGAAGCTTTCTTT. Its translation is CVSSFDDINTEAFF.

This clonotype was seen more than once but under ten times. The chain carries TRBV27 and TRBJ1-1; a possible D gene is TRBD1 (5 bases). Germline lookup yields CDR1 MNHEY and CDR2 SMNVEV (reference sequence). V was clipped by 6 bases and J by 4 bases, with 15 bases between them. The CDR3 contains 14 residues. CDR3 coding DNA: TGTGCCAGCAGCAGAACCGACAGTACCACTGAAGCTTTCTTT. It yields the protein CASSRTDSTTEAFF.

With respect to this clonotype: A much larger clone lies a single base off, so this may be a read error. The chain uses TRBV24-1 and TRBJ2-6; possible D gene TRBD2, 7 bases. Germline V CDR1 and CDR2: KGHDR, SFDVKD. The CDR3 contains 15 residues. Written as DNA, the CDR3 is TGTGCCACCAGTTCGGGGGGCGCTGGGGCCAGCGTCCTGACTTTC. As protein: CATSSGGAGASVLTF.

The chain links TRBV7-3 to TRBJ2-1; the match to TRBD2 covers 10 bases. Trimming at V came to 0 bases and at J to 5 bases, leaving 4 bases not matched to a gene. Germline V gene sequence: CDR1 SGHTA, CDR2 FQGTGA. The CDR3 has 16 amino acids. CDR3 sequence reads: CASSLTTSGDDNEQFF. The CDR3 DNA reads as TGTGCCAGCAGCTTAACAACTAGCGGGGACGACAATGAGCAGTTCTTC.

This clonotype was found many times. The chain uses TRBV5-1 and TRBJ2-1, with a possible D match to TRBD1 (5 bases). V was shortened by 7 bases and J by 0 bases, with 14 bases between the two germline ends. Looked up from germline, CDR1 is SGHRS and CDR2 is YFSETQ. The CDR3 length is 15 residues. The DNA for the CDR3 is TGCGCCAGCCGTCCAGGGCGTAGCTCCTACAATGAGCAGTTCTTC. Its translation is CASRPGRSSYNEQFF.

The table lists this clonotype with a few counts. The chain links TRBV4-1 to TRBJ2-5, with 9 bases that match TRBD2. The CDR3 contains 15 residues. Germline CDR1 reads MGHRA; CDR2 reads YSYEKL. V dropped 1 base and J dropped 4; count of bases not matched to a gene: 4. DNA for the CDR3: TGCGCCAGCAGCCAAGGGCTAGCGGGGTCAGAGACCCAGTACTTC. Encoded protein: CASSQGLAGSETQYF.

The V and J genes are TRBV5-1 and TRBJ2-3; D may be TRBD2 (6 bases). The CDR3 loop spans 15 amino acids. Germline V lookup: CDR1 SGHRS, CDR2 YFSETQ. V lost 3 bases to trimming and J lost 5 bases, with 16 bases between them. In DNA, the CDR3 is TGCGCCAGCAGCTGGCGCGGGGTTGAGAAAGATACGCAGTATTTT. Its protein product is CASSWRGVEKDTQYF.

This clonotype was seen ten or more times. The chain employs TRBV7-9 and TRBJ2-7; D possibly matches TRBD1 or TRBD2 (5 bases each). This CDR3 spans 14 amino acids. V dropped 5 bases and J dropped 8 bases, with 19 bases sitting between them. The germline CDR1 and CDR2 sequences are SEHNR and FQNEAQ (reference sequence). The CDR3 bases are TGTGCCAGCAGCCAGCTAATGGGGACGGAGAAGCAGTACTTC. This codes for CASSQLMGTEKQYF.

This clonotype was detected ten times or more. CDR3 nucleotides: TGCAGTGCTGGTGGGACAGCTAATGAAAAACTGTTTTTT. Translation: CSAGGTANEKLFF. This sequence joins TRBV20-1 and TRBJ1-4; TRBD1 matches at 7 bases. In germline, CDR1 is DFQATT, CDR2 SNEGSKA (reference sequence). This CDR3 has 13 residues. Trimming at V came to 5 bases and at J to 3 bases, leaving 3 bases not matched to a gene.

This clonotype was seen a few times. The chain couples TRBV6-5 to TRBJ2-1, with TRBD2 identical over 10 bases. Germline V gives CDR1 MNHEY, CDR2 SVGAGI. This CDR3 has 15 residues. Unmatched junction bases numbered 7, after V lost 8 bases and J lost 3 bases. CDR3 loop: CASRQAGGVYNEQFF. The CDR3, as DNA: TGTGCCAGCCGGCAAGCGGGAGGGGTCTACAATGAGCAGTTCTTC.